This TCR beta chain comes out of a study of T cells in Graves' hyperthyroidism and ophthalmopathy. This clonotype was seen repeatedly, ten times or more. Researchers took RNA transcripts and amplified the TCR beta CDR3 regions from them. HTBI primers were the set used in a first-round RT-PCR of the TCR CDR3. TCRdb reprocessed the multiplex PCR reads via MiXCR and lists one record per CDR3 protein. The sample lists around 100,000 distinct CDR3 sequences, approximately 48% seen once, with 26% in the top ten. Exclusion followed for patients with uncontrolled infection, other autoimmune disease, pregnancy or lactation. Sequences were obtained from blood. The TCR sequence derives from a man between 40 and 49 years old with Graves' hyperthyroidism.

The CDR3 reads CASSQEPSGFSYEQYF. CDR3 coding DNA: TGTGCCAGCAGCCAAGAACCTAGCGGATTCTCCTACGAGCAGTACTTC. The chain combines TRBV4-2 with TRBJ2-7; 7 nucleotides agree with TRBD2. CDR1 and CDR2 from the germline V gene are LGHNA and YNFKEQ. V lost 0 bases and J lost 0; bases outside the gene matches: 5. The length of the CDR3 is 16 residues.